Sequencing of this TCR beta chain was carried out in a study of blood T cell repertoires in COVID-19 (dated by TCRdb to about 2020). General notes on the study: Samples covering the acute and convalescent phases of COVID-19 were provided by collaborators in the United States, Italy and Spain. The material from the prospective study consisted of cDNA or gDNA derived from T cells, B-cell-depleted T cells, or PBMCs. The dataset comprised deeply sampled blood TCRbeta repertoires from subjects exposed to, actively infected with, or recovered from COVID-19. A freely available public database, intended as a resource for researchers studying the immune response to SARS-CoV-2, is where the repertoires were released. The samples were drawn from two sources: the first 160 participants of the ongoing ImmuneRACE study, and 1,000 to 1,500 subjects contributed by 6 global collaborators. A de-identified subject ID, COVID-19 status, age in years and sex were almost always included in the sample metadata. Where HLA class I and class II types were available, the types were taken from metadata supplied by the sample provider, not from assay-based typing.

Study-level results and caveats: The amount of clinical and demographic metadata varied by source and participant and was provided uncurated.

On this clone itself: Which antigen it targets is not known. Qualities for individual bases were not recorded, and no much larger clone is one base off.

The V and J ends are trimmed by 1 base and 3 bases, leaving 10 bases between them. The CDR3, cysteine through phenylalanine, is 15 amino acids long. Just the 45-base CDR3 DNA is kept, in frame starting at base 1. CDR1 and CDR2 are read off the germline V gene as LGHNT and FRNRAP. Whole blood was collected in K2EDTA tubes by collaborating institutions according to the institutions' own protocols. Collaborator samples were shipped for TCRbeta analysis as frozen whole blood, isolated PBMCs, or DNA extracted from either sample type. The immunoSEQ Assay, a bias-controlled multiplex PCR, was used to amplify TCRbeta CDR3 regions from genomic DNA. Turning to the authors' computational methods: Nucleated cell counts per sample were estimated from amplification of reference gene primers within the assay. To quantify the absolute abundance of each unique TCRbeta CDR3 rearrangement, sequence reads were collapsed and filtered. Productive Simpson clonality was computed per sample as the square root of Simpson's diversity index over productive rearrangements. TCRdb obtained this table from immuneACCESS and retained in-frame rearrangements with V and J assigned. These tables miss some clones; where compared with another copy, unresolved V genes account for less than half of the shortfall, and the remainder is unexplained. The V and J calls and clone size come from that table; D and trimming were worked out from the DNA. In this sample the table shows more than 130,000 clones, roughly 86% of which occur a single time. The top ten clones comprise about 11% of the sample.

Source material: peripheral blood. The chain couples TRBV12-5 to TRBJ2-1; the D gene is perhaps TRBD1, on 5 matching bases. This TCR was recovered from a middle-aged man with active or convalescent COVID-19. The CDR3 amino acid sequence is: CASGLGQSIYNEQFF. DNA sequence: TGTGCTAGTGGTTTGGGACAGAGCATCTACAATGAGCAGTTCTTC. Extended through the reference TRBV12-5 and TRBJ2-1 proteins, this CDR3 yields the full variable domain: DARVTQTPRHKVTEMGQEVTMRCQPILGHNTVFWYRQTMMQGLELLAYFRNRAPLDDSGMPKDRFSAEMPDATLATLKIQPSEPRDSAVYFCASGLGQSIYNEQFFGPGTRLTVL.